This TCR beta chain stems from a study of shared clonotypes between healthy human individuals. It was into CD45RA+ naive and CD45RA-negative memory subsets that the CD4+ cells were split. Whole-study findings and limits: Having only a few donors restricted how much genetic and exposure-history diversity was captured.

Of note for this clone: The antigen is undetermined.

Germline assignment: CDR1 SGDLS and CDR2 YYNGEE. Losses at the gene ends were 0 bases for V and 9 bases for J; bases not matched to a gene: 15. CDR3 length: 18 amino acids. Under the authors' procedure: Because ImmunoSEQ provided only junction sequences with no quality scores, the filtering differed. TCRdb's copy holds only in-frame clones and misses some; the assay was immunoSEQ multiplex PCR. V, J and clone size are those of that table, while D and trimming were read from the DNA. The profile shows 2 million to 2.5 million clones, about 90% of them singletons. The chain couples TRBV9 to TRBJ2-1; TRBD2 agrees at 10 bases. The clonotype was recovered from a man in his late teens or twenties in good health. Some clones in this sample may be carry-over from other donors' samples. The specimen was naive CD4+ T cells from PBMCs. Sample subset: CD45RA+ positively selected. The CDR3 protein is CASSVGAGGPVRRGEQFF. In DNA, the CDR3 is TGTGCCAGCAGCGTAGGAGCGGGAGGGCCGGTCCGTCGGGGTGAGCAGTTCTTC.